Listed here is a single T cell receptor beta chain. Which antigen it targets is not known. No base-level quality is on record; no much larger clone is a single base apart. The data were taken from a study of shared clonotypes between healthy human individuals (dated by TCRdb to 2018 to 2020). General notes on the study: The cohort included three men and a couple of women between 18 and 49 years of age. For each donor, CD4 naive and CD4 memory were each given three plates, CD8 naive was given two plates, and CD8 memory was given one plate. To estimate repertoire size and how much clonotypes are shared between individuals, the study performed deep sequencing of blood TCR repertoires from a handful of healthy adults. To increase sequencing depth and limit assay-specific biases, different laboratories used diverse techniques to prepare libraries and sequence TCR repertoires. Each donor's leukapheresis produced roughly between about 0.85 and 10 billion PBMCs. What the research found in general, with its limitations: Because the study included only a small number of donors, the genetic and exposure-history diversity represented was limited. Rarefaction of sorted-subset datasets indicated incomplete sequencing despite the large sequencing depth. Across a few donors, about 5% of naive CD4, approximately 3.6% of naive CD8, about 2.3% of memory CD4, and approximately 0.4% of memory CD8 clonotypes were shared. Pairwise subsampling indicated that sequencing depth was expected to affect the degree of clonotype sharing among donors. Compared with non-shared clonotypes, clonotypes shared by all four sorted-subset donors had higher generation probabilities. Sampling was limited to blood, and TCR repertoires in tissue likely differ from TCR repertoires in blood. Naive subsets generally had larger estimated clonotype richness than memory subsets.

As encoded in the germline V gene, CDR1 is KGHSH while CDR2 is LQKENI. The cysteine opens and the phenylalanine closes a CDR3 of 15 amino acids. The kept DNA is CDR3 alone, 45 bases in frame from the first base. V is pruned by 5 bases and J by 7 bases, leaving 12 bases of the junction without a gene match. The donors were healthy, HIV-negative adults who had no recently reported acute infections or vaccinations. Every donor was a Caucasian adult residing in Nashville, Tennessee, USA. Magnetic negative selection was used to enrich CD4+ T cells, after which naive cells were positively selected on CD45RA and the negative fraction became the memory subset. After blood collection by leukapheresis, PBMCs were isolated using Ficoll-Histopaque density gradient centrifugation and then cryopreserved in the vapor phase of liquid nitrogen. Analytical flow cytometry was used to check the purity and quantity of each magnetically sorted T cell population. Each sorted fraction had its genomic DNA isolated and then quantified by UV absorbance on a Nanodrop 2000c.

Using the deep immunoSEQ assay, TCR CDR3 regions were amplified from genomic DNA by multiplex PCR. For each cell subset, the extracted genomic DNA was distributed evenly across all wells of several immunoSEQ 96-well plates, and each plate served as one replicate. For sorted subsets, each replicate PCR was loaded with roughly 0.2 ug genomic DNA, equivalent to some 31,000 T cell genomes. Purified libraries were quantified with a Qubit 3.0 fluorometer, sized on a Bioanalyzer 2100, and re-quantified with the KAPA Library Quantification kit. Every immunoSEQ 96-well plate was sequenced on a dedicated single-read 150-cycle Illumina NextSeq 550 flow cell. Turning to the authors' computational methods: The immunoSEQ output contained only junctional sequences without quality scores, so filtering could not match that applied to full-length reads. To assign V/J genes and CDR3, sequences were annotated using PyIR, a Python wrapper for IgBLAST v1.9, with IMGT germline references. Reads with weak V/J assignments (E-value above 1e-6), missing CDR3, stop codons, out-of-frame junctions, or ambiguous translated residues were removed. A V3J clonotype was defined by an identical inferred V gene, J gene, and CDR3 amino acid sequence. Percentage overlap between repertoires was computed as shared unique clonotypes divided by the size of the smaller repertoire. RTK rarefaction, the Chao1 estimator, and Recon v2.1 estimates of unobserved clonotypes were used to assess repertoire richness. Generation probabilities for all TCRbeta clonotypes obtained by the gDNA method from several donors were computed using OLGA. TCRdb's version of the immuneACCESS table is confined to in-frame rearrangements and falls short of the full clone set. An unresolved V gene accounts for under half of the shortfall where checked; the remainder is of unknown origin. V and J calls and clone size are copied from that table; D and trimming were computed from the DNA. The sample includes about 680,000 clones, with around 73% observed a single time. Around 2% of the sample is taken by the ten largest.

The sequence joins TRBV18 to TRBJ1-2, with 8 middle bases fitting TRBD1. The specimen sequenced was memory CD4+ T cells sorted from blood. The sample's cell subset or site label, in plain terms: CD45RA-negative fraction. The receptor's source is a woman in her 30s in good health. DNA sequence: TGTGCCAGCTCAACTCCTGGACAGGGCGGCAGTGGCTACACCTTC. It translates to CASSTPGQGGSGYTF.